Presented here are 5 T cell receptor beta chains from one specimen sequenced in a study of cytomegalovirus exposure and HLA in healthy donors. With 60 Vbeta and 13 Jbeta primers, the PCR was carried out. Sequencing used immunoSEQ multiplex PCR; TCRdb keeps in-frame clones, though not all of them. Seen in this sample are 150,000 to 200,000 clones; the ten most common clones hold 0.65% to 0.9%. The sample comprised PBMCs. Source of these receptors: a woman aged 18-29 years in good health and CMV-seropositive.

CDR3 residues: CASSFGTGILFYGYTF. For the CDR3, the DNA is TGTGCCAGCAGCTTTGGGACAGGGATACTCTTTTATGGCTACACCTTC. The chain is built from TRBV7-2 and TRBJ1-2, with 9 bases matching TRBD1. Germline-derived CDR1 and CDR2 are SGHTA and FQGNSA. The trim removed 3 bases at V and 5 bases at J, leaving 10 bases unmatched. CDR3 length equals 16 residues.

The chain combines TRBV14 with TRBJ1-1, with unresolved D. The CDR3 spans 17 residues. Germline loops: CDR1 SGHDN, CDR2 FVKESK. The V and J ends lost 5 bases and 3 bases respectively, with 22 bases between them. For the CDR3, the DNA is TGTGCCAGCAGCTGGCGGACCGGCCACTGGAGGGACACTGAAGCTTTCTTT. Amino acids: CASSWRTGHWRDTEAFF. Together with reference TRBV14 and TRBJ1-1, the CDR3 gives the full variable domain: EAGVTQFPSHSVIEKGQTVTLRCDPISGHDNLYWYRRVMGKEIKFLLHFVKESKQDESGMPNNRFLAERTGGTYSTLKVQPAELEDSGVYFCASSWRTGHWRDTEAFFGQGTRLTVV.

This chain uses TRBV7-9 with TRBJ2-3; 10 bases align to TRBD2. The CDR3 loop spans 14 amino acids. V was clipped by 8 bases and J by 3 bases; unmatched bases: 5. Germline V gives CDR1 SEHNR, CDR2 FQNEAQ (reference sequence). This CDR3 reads CASVASGGTDTQYF. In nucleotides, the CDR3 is TGTGCCAGCGTCGCTAGCGGGGGAACAGATACGCAGTATTTT.

In nucleotides, the CDR3 is TGTGCCAGCTCACCACGGGGGGGCGACACCGGGGAGCTGTTTTTT. Amino acid sequence: CASSPRGGDTGELFF. This chain uses TRBV18 with TRBJ2-2; perhaps TRBD2 as D (7 bases). CDR1 KGHSH and CDR2 LQKENI come from the germline V gene. V was trimmed by 1 base and J by 3 bases, leaving 9 bases between them. CDR3 length: 15 amino acids.

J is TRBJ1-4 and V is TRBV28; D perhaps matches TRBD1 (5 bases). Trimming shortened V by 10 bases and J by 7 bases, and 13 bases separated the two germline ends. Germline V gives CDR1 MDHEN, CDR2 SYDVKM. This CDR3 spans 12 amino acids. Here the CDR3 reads CATQGLGEKLFF. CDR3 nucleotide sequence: TGTGCCACCCAGGGTTTGGGTGAAAAACTGTTTTTT.